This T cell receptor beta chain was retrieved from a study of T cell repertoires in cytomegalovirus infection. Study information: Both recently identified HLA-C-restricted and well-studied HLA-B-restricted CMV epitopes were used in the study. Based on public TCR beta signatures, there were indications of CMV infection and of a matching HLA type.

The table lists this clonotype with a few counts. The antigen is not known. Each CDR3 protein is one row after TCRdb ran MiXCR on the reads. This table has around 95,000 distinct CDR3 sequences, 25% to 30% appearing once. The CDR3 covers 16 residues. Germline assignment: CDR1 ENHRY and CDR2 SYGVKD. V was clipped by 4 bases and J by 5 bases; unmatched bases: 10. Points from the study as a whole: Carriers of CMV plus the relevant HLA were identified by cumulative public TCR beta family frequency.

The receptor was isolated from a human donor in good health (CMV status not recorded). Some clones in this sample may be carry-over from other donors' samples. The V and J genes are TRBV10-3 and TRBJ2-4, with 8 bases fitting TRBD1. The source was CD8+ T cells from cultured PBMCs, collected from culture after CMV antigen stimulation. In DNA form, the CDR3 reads TGTGCCATCAGTGGGGCCCCACAGGGGGTCGAAAACATTCAGTACTTC. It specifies CAISGAPQGVENIQYF.